These 27 T cell receptor beta chains were sequenced from one sample in a study of Ad26.COV2.S vaccination and SARS-CoV-2 variants. Produced via immunoSEQ multiplex PCR; TCRdb's table is partial and in-frame only. There are fewer than 500,000 clones in the sample; approximately 90% occur only once, and 10% to 15% lies in the top ten. Regarding treatment: roughly 20 received Ad26.COV2.S at low or high dose, single or two shots; roughly 5 received placebo; per-sample allocation not given. Collection of the samples took place on day 63 after the first injection of vaccine or placebo. The specimen comprised peripheral blood, sampled in a trial of Ad26.COV2.S vaccine versus placebo. The source of these receptors is a person aged 18-60 years who received the Ad26.COV2.S COVID-19 vaccine or a placebo.

The V call is TRBV15, the J call TRBJ2-5, with 12 bases fitting TRBD2. The V gene end was trimmed by 3 bases and the J gene end by 1 base; junction bases not matched to a gene: 9. CDR3 length: 18 amino acids. Germline-derived CDR1 and CDR2 are LNHNV and YYDKDF (reference sequence). CDR3 DNA sequence: TGTGCCACCAGCAGGGGACTAGCGGGCCCGGAATCCCAAGAGACCCAGTACTTC. Protein sequence: CATSRGLAGPESQETQYF.

The chain carries TRBV7-9 and TRBJ2-5; tentatively, D is TRBD1 or TRBD2 (5 bases each). Germline lookup yields CDR1 SEHNR and CDR2 FQNEAQ (reference sequence). V gave up 6 bases and J gave up 2 bases, with 10 bases separating them. The CDR3 spans 13 residues. The CDR3 sequence is CASRWGIQETQYF. The CDR3 region has the DNA TGTGCCAGCAGATGGGGGATTCAAGAGACCCAGTACTTC.

The J gene is TRBJ2-2, the V gene TRBV5-4; TRBD1 is a possible D gene (6 bases). The germline V and J ends were trimmed by 1 base and 5 bases, with 9 bases remaining between them. The CDR3 runs 14 residues. Germline CDR1 SGHNT, CDR2 YYREEE (reference sequence). CDR3 amino acids: CASSLQGSTGELFF. The CDR3 nucleotides read TGTGCCAGCAGCTTGCAGGGGAGTACCGGGGAGCTGTTTTTT.

V and J are TRBV6-4 and TRBJ2-1; 9 bases map to TRBD2. The junction had 17 bases not matched to a gene; V was cut back by 3 bases and J by 8 bases. The CDR3 runs 18 residues. CDR1 and CDR2 (germline): MRHNA, SNTAGT. DNA for the CDR3: TGTGCCAGCAGTGAATTGGGGAGAGTTAGCGGGAGTATGGATGAGCAGTTCTTC. This gives the protein CASSELGRVSGSMDEQFF.

This chain connects TRBV6-5 to TRBJ2-3; the match to TRBD2 covers 7 bases. The CDR3 consists of 15 residues. Per the germline V gene, CDR1 is MNHEY and CDR2 is SVGAGI. V was clipped by 9 bases and J by 4 bases; unmatched bases: 13. The CDR3 DNA is TGTGCCAGTCAACGGGGGGTAGAGTTCGCAGATACGCAGTATTTT. It is translated as CASQRGVEFADTQYF.

The CDR3 loop reads CASSESELAEVGWETQYF. CDR3 coding DNA: TGTGCCAGCAGTGAGTCAGAACTAGCGGAAGTGGGCTGGGAGACCCAGTACTTC. The chain carries TRBV2 and TRBJ2-5; 8 nucleotides align to TRBD2. Germline values: CDR1 SNHLY, CDR2 FYNNEI. The V segment lost 3 bases and the J segment 5 bases; nucleotides outside the gene matches: 17. The CDR3 is 18 amino acids.

The chain joins TRBV6-2 or TRBV6-3 to TRBJ2-1, with D uncertain. This CDR3 has 13 residues. CDR1 and CDR2 (germline): MNHEY, SVGEGT. Trimming removed 2 bases from V and 8 bases from J, with 10 bases in between. CDR3 bases: TGTGCCAGCAGTTACGAACCGGGCTATGAGCAGTTCTTC. Translation: CASSYEPGYEQFF.

V usage is TRBV10-3 and J usage is TRBJ1-1; unclear D gene. From germline, CDR1 is ENHRY and CDR2 SYGVKD. This CDR3 comprises 14 residues. With 0 bases removed from V and 4 bases from J, the gap between germline ends came to 9 bases. The DNA of the CDR3 is TGTGCCATCAGTGAGTCGCTGGGCGGCACTGAAGCTTTCTTT. The encoded protein is CAISESLGGTEAFF.

The chain employs TRBV29-1 and TRBJ2-7; 8 bases match TRBD2. Looked up from germline, CDR1 is SQVTM and CDR2 is ANQGSEA. This CDR3 is 14 amino acids long. After removal of 4 bases from V and 1 base from J, the junction contained 6 bases not matched to a gene. This CDR3 reads CSVGWGLGSYEQYF. The DNA of the CDR3 is TGCAGCGTTGGTTGGGGACTAGGTTCCTACGAGCAGTACTTC.

The chain has TRBV6-1 and TRBJ1-5; D call uncertain. Germline CDR1 is MNHNS and CDR2 is SASEGT. V lost 4 bases, J lost 2 bases, and 15 bases lay in between. This CDR3 is 16 amino acids long. In DNA, the CDR3 is TGTGCCAGCAGTGGGGCCCTAGGTTTGCGCAATCAGCCCCAGCATTTT. Translated, it gives CASSGALGLRNQPQHF.

V usage is TRBV19 and J usage is TRBJ1-6, with a tentative D call TRBD1 (5 bases). The V gene lost 10 bases and the J gene lost 1 base, with 14 bases spanning the gap. The length of the CDR3 is 15 residues. In germline, CDR1 is LNHDA, CDR2 SQIVND (reference sequence). Written as DNA, the CDR3 is TGTGCCACCAGGAACCCAGGGTCCTATAATTCACCCCTCCACTTT. Protein sequence: CATRNPGSYNSPLHF.

The genes are TRBV12-1 and TRBJ2-1; the tabulated D call, TRBD2, remains unverified against the DNA. TRBV12-1 represents a pseudogene. The CDR3 is 14 residues long. CDR3 in amino acids: CASSQRLENNEQFF. CDR3 bases: TGTGCCAGCAGCCAACGACTAGAAAACAATGAGCAGTTCTTC.

J is TRBJ2-7 and V is TRBV6-2 or TRBV6-3; no reliable D call. CDR1 is MNHEY and CDR2 is SVGEGT in the germline V gene. The CDR3 is 19 residues long. The V end was cut by 0 bases, the J end by 3 bases, with 24 bases between. CDR3 nucleotide sequence: TGTGCCAGCAGTTACTCGAATCTCGAGACACTTCGACCGGTCTACGAGCAGTACTTC. Amino acid sequence: CASSYSNLETLRPVYEQYF.

The chain links TRBV19 to TRBJ2-5; TRBD1 or TRBD2 may be the D gene (6 bases each). In germline, CDR1 is LNHDA, CDR2 SQIVND (reference sequence). The CDR3 extends over 14 amino acids. Trimming removed 6 bases at V and 0 bases at J, with 11 bases between. CDR3 nucleotide sequence: TGTGCCAGTAGCCCGCGGGACAACCAAGAGACCCAGTACTTC. This translates into CASSPRDNQETQYF.

The chain uses TRBV4-3 and TRBJ2-5; TRBD1 aligns across 10 bases. J gave up 4 bases and V 1 base, and 6 bases lay outside the gene matches. There are 16 residues in the CDR3. Germline V CDR1 and CDR2: LGHNA, YSLEER. The CDR3 is CASSQVWDRGRETQYF. The CDR3 DNA sequence: TGCGCCAGCAGCCAAGTTTGGGACAGGGGTCGAGAGACCCAGTACTTC.

The V and J genes are TRBV2 and TRBJ1-1; maybe TRBD1 (5 bases). The V end lost 5 bases, the J end lost 2 bases, and 12 bases lay between the germline ends. The CDR3 length is 14 residues. Per germline, CDR1 SNHLY and CDR2 FYNNEI. Here the CDR3 reads CASSSPRVNTEAFF. For the CDR3, the DNA is TGTGCCAGCAGTAGCCCCAGGGTAAACACTGAAGCTTTCTTT.

The rearrangement links TRBV28 to TRBJ2-3; either TRBD1 or TRBD2 may supply D (6 bases each). Trimming left V 5 bases short and J 4 bases short, with 22 bases between. Per germline, CDR1 MDHEN and CDR2 SYDVKM. This CDR3 is built from 17 residues. The CDR3 DNA sequence: TGTGCCAGCAGTCCCCCCCTCGGGGGCGAAGACGCAGATACGCAGTATTTT. Amino acid sequence: CASSPPLGGEDADTQYF.

The chain couples TRBV27 to TRBJ1-5; TRBD1 agrees at 8 bases. Germline V gives CDR1 MNHEY, CDR2 SMNVEV (reference sequence). This CDR3 region has 16 residues. With V trimmed by 8 bases and J by 5 bases, 14 bases remained unmatched. The CDR3 DNA is TGTGCCAGCGCCCCCCGGGACAGGATTATGGATCAGCCCCAGCATTTT. Its translation is CASAPRDRIMDQPQHF.

The chain couples TRBV5-1 to TRBJ2-6; D remains unclear. V lost 2 bases and J 0 bases, leaving 6 bases between the germline ends. Germline CDR1 and CDR2: SGHRS and YFSETQ. The CDR3 extends over 15 amino acids. The CDR3 reads CASSLYSSGANVLTF. In nucleotides, the CDR3 is TGCGCCAGCAGCTTATACAGCTCTGGGGCCAACGTCCTGACTTTC.

This chain uses TRBV10-3 with TRBJ2-1, with unresolved D. The CDR3 is made up of 16 amino acids. V was cut by 2 bases and J by 6 bases, with 17 bases left in between. Germline V lookup: CDR1 ENHRY, CDR2 SYGVKD. The CDR3 reads CAISELGSRSSNEQFF. CDR3 coding DNA: TGTGCCATCAGTGAGCTCGGCTCACGAAGCTCCAATGAGCAGTTCTTC.

The CDR3 DNA reads as TGTGCCAGCAGCTTCTCTAGCGGGAGTATACATGAGCAGTTCTTC. Translated, it gives CASSFSSGSIHEQFF. V usage is TRBV9 and J usage is TRBJ2-1, with 10 bases aligning to TRBD2. Germline CDR1 SGDLS, CDR2 YYNGEE. The CDR3 extends over 15 amino acids. V lost 4 bases, J lost 8 bases, and 9 bases stayed unmatched. Based on the CDR3 plus reference TRBV9 and TRBJ2-1, the full variable domain is DSGVTQTPKHLITATGQRVTLRCSPRSGDLSVYWYQQSLDQGLQFLIQYYNGEERAKGNILERFSAQQFPDLHSELNLSSLELGDSALYFCASSFSSGSIHEQFFGPGTRLTVL.

The DNA for the CDR3 is TGTGCCACCAGTGCAGGGGGATGGTACGGCTACACCTTC. The encoded protein is CATSAGGWYGYTF. The chain combines TRBV24-1 with TRBJ1-2; the match to TRBD1 covers 7 bases. Germline trimming cut 5 bases from V and 8 bases from J; bases unmatched to any gene: 7. The CDR3 runs to 13 residues. CDR1 and CDR2 from the germline V gene are KGHDR and SFDVKD.

The chain uses TRBV5-1 and TRBJ2-1; D is perhaps TRBD1 (5 bases). Germline loops: CDR1 SGHRS, CDR2 YFSETQ. Between the trimmed V and J ends, which lost 8 bases and 0 bases, there was a span of 21 bases. The CDR3 totals 17 residues. DNA for the CDR3: TGCGCCAGTCTATGGGGCACCGGCACTCACTCCTACAATGAGCAGTTCTTC. Its translation is CASLWGTGTHSYNEQFF.

The chain employs TRBV19 and TRBJ2-7, with a possible D match to TRBD2 (6 bases). Trimming took off 5 bases at V and 7 bases at J, with 18 bases between the two ends. This CDR3 has 14 residues. Germline loops: CDR1 LNHDA, CDR2 SQIVND (reference sequence). The CDR3 nucleotides are TGTGCCAGTAGTCCCCGGGACTCCCCCCGGGAGCAGTACTTC. It translates to CASSPRDSPREQYF. Full variable domain (rest looked up from reference TRBV19 and TRBJ2-7): DGGITQSPKYLFRKEGQNVTLSCEQNLNHDAMYWYRQDPGQGLRLIYYSQIVNDFQKGDIAEGYSVSREKKESFPLTVTSAQKNPTAFYLCASSPRDSPREQYFGPGTRLTVT.

V gene TRBV7-9 combines with J gene TRBJ1-6; 7 bases line up with TRBD1. Trimming at V came to 2 bases and at J to 8 bases, leaving 6 bases not matched to a gene. CDR1 SEHNR and CDR2 FQNEAQ come from the germline V gene (reference sequence). The CDR3 is 15 residues long. The CDR3 is CASSLRQGSYSPLHF. Written as DNA, the CDR3 is TGTGCCAGCAGCTTACGACAGGGTAGTTATTCACCCCTCCACTTT.

The chain employs TRBV6-6 and TRBJ2-5; D is ambiguous. V was clipped by 6 bases and J by 0 bases, with 17 bases between them. The V gene's germline CDR1 is MNHNY and CDR2 SVGAGI (reference sequence). The CDR3 spans 16 residues. CDR3 DNA sequence: TGTGCCAGCAGCTCTTTAATTCAAGGGTACCAAGAGACCCAGTACTTC. Protein: CASSSLIQGYQETQYF.

CDR3 protein: CASSPDYNSPLHF. CDR3 nucleotide sequence: TGTGCCAGCAGTCCCGACTATAATTCACCCCTCCACTTT. The V gene is TRBV27, the J gene TRBJ1-6; no clear D. Trimming left V 5 bases short and J 3 bases short, with 5 bases between. CDR1 is MNHEY, CDR2 SMNVEV, per germline (reference sequence). The length of the CDR3 is 13 residues.